The T cell receptor beta chain under discussion was sequenced for a study of cytomegalovirus exposure and HLA in healthy donors. General study findings and limits: Beyond CMV serostatus, there was no information to go on about immune exposure.

This clone was seen a single time. Its antigen is undetermined. The CDR3 has 15 amino acids. CDR1 is GTSNPN, CDR2 SVGIG, per germline (reference sequence). V was trimmed by 3 bases and J by 0 bases, leaving 12 bases between them. This PCR relied on a set of 60 Vbeta primers and 13 Jbeta primers. The data were produced by immunoSEQ multiplex PCR, yet TCRdb's version contains in-frame clones alone and is incomplete. The sample yields around 89,000 clones, about 85% seen once. The TCR sequence derives from a girl aged 2 to 10 in good health and CMV-seropositive. Sequenced material: PBMCs. This chain uses TRBV30 with TRBJ1-3; tentative D call: TRBD1 (6 bases). The CDR3 DNA sequence: TGTGCCTGGAGCACACAGGGCTTCTCTGGAAACACCATATATTTT. Its translation is CAWSTQGFSGNTIYF.